Below, one T cell receptor (beta chain) is given with its context. Its antigen is unidentified. The germline V and J ends were trimmed by 0 bases and 10 bases, with 7 bases remaining between them. Germline V CDR1 and CDR2: SGHKS, YYEKEE (reference sequence). CDR3 length: 11 residues. The data are from a study of cytomegalovirus exposure and HLA in healthy donors. Broader study findings: Cytomegalovirus association was assigned to approximately 180 TCR beta chains. It emerged from a later analysis that several of the most significant clusters appeared to be linked to common viral pathogens.

13 Jbeta primers and 60 Vbeta primers were used for the PCR. Clones were read by immunoSEQ multiplex PCR, and TCRdb kept only the in-frame ones, dropping some. The profile shows about 150,000 clones, about four fifths of them singletons. This sequence joins TRBV5-5 and TRBJ1-2; D uncertain. Sequencing was carried out using PBMCs. This TCR derives from a man in his fifties in good health and CMV-seropositive. CDR3 nucleotide sequence: TGTGCCAGCAGCTTGGACAGTCACTACACCTTC. It encodes CASSLDSHYTF.